Shown below are 20 T cell receptor beta chains from a single sample sequenced in a study of blood T cells in healthy people across ages. Sample-barcoded 5' priming and a J-beta primer mix drove a second PCR of roughly 7 to 11 cycles. One entry per CDR3 protein, called by TCRdb with MiXCR from the 5' RACE reads. The sample consists of over 600,000 distinct CDR3 sequences, roughly two fifths of them appearing once. Sequencing was done on a sample of blood. All receptors come from an elderly man in good health.

This clonotype was counted only a few times. CDR3 DNA sequence: TGCAGTGCCTACCGACCGGGACTAGCGGGAGGGCCGACAGATACGCAGTATTTT. Its translation: CSAYRPGLAGGPTDTQYF. V usage is TRBV20-1 and J usage is TRBJ2-3, with 16 bases lining up with TRBD2. V was clipped by 6 bases and J by 3 bases; unmatched bases: 12. Germline V CDR1 and CDR2: DFQATT, SNEGSKA (reference sequence). The CDR3 loop spans 18 amino acids.

To note about this clonotype: Being one base from a much bigger clone, this may be a read error. V is TRBV20-1 and J is TRBJ2-5; 11 nucleotides match TRBD1. This CDR3 spans 17 amino acids. Trimming removed 3 bases from V and 0 bases from J; junction bases left unmatched: 9. Germline V CDR1 and CDR2: DFQATT, SNEGSKA (reference sequence). CDR3 nucleotides: TGCAGTGCTAGTACGGGACAGGGGGTTGCGTACCAAGAGACCCAGTACTTC. Translating gives CSASTGQGVAYQETQYF.

This chain links TRBV18 with TRBJ1-6; D may be TRBD1 (5 bases). The CDR3 contains 15 residues. V was trimmed by 3 bases and J by 7 bases, leaving 13 bases between them. In germline, CDR1 is KGHSH, CDR2 LQKENI. CDR3 sequence: CASSPPGTRNSPLHF. As DNA, the CDR3 is TGTGCCAGCTCACCCCCCGGGACTCGCAATTCACCCCTCCACTTT.

This clonotype has a handful of counts. The genes are TRBV5-1 and TRBJ1-2; D is unclear. The V gene lost 0 bases and the J gene lost 1 base, with 7 bases spanning the gap. The CDR3 contains 14 residues. CDR1 is SGHRS and CDR2 is YFSETQ in the germline V gene. The CDR3: CASSLADNNYGYTF. DNA of the CDR3: TGCGCCAGCAGCTTGGCCGACAATAACTATGGCTACACCTTC.

This chain uses TRBV20-1 with TRBJ2-6; no clear D gene. Germline-derived CDR1 and CDR2 are DFQATT and SNEGSKA (reference sequence). The CDR3 consists of 12 residues. Trimming cost V 3 bases and J 4 bases, with 4 bases left between them. CDR3 nucleotide sequence: TGCAGTGCTAGGGGGGGGGCCAACGTCCTGACTTTC. This encodes CSARGGANVLTF.

Of note for this clonotype: Since a much larger clone is just one base distant, this may be a read error. The V gene is TRBV24-1, the J gene TRBJ2-3; D uncertain. CDR1 is KGHDR, CDR2 SFDVKD, per germline. This CDR3 has 14 amino acids. The V gene lost 4 bases and the J gene lost 8 bases, with 15 bases spanning the gap. CDR3 sequence reads: CATSEGGLAGTQYF. The DNA of the CDR3 is TGTGCCACCAGTGAAGGTGGGCTCGCAGGTACGCAGTATTTT.

The chain links TRBV13 to TRBJ1-1; 7 bases map to TRBD1. Looked up from germline, CDR1 is PRHDT and CDR2 is FYEKMQ (reference sequence). V shed 1 base, J shed 1 base, and the junction held 9 bases outside the gene matches. The CDR3 loop spans 17 amino acids. The DNA for the CDR3 is TGTGCCAGCAGCTTAGCCCTTGAGGGACAGTCGAACACTGAAGCTTTCTTT. Its translation is CASSLALEGQSNTEAFF.

The rearrangement joins TRBV12-3 or TRBV12-4 to TRBJ2-3, with D tentatively TRBD2 (5 bases). Trimming took 5 bases from V and 4 from J, leaving 16 bases between them. The CDR3 extends over 15 amino acids. CDR3 sequence reads: CASSPGWESADTQYF. The CDR3 DNA sequence: TGTGCCAGCAGTCCTGGCTGGGAGAGCGCAGATACGCAGTATTTT.

The CDR3: CASELTGGSYEQYF. CDR3 nucleotides: TGCGCCAGCGAGCTGACAGGGGGATCCTACGAGCAGTACTTC. The rearrangement uses TRBV10-2 and TRBJ2-7, with 9 bases identical to TRBD1. Germline lookup yields CDR1 WSHSY and CDR2 SAAADI. This CDR3 is built from 14 residues. The V segment lost 8 bases and the J segment 1 base; nucleotides outside the gene matches: 6.

V usage is TRBV12-3 or TRBV12-4 and J usage is TRBJ2-3, with 8 bases aligning to TRBD2. The CDR3 covers 15 residues. V lost 5 bases and J lost 2; bases outside the gene matches: 6. This CDR3 is CASSTLGGATDTQYF. CDR3 sequence (DNA): TGTGCCAGCAGTACCCTCGGGGGGGCCACAGATACGCAGTATTTT.

The table lists this clonotype with many counts. CDR3 amino acids: CASSVAVRGKATNVLTF. CDR3 DNA: TGTGCCAGCAGCGTAGCGGTCAGGGGAAAGGCGACCAACGTCCTGACTTTC. The rearrangement joins TRBV9 to TRBJ2-6, with D possibly TRBD1 on 6 matching bases. This CDR3 region has 17 residues. Germline CDR1 is SGDLS and CDR2 is YYNGEE. V lost 0 bases to trimming and J lost 8 bases, with 18 bases between them. The complete variable domain, with remaining parts taken from reference TRBV9 and TRBJ2-6, reads DSGVTQTPKHLITATGQRVTLRCSPRSGDLSVYWYQQSLDQGLQFLIQYYNGEERAKGNILERFSAQQFPDLHSELNLSSLELGDSALYFCASSVAVRGKATNVLTFGAGSRLTVL.

This clonotype was detected many times. CDR3: CASMGRGYTDTQYF. In nucleotides, the CDR3 is TGTGCCAGCATGGGTCGGGGTTACACAGATACGCAGTATTTT. The chain combines TRBV12-3 or TRBV12-4 with TRBJ2-3; maybe TRBD2 (5 bases). The CDR3 sequence is 14 residues long. Trimming took 7 bases from V and 2 from J, leaving 13 bases between them.

This clonotype has a count of ten or more. The chain links TRBV29-1 to TRBJ1-2, with D possibly being TRBD1 (6 bases). The V gene's germline CDR1 is SQVTM and CDR2 ANQGSEA. This CDR3 contains 13 residues. V shed 4 bases and J shed 2 bases, with 11 bases lying between them. The chain's CDR3 is CSVAGDWNYGYTF. As DNA, the CDR3 is TGCAGCGTTGCAGGGGATTGGAACTATGGCTACACCTTC.

This clonotype was recorded only once. Its ends do not fully match the called genes, so a read error is possible. This chain joins TRBV6-5 and TRBJ2-5; unclear D gene. From germline, CDR1 is MNHEY and CDR2 SVGAGI. This CDR3 has 11 amino acids. The CDR3 coding sequence is TGTACCAGCAGTACACAAGAGACCCAGTACTTC. This encodes CTSSTQETQYF.

V usage is TRBV6-2 or TRBV6-3 and J usage is TRBJ2-7; 12 bases fit TRBD1. Germline V gives CDR1 MNHEY, CDR2 SVGEGT. The CDR3 loop spans 16 amino acids. With 6 bases clipped from V and 5 bases from J, the junction kept 11 bases outside the gene matches. The CDR3, as DNA: TGTGCCAGCAGGAAAAACCCGGGACAGGGGGCTGACGAGCAGTACTTC. This encodes CASRKNPGQGADEQYF.

This clonotype was found many times. V gene TRBV29-1 combines with J gene TRBJ2-1, with D perhaps matching TRBD1 (5 bases). The CDR3 consists of 11 residues. Germline lookup yields CDR1 SQVTM and CDR2 ANQGSEA. Trimming took off 6 bases at V and 6 bases at J, with 9 bases between the two ends. CDR3 in DNA: TGCAGCGTAGACAGATTCAATGAGCAGTTCTTC. Its translation is CSVDRFNEQFF.

About this clonotype: The germline gene is not matched at one end of the junction; a read error may be the cause. The rearrangement links TRBV29-1 to TRBJ2-5; D might be TRBD2 (6 bases). CDR3 size: 12 residues. Germline CDR1 is SQVTM and CDR2 is ANQGSEA. CDR3: CSVSGLGETQNF. CDR3 nucleotide sequence: TGCAGCGTTAGCGGGCTCGGAGAGACCCAGAACTTC.

This clonotype was detected a few times. The V gene is TRBV24-1, the J gene TRBJ1-2; D perhaps matches TRBD1 (6 bases). V lost 3 bases and J 2 bases, leaving 12 bases between the germline ends. The CDR3 runs to 15 residues. In germline, CDR1 is KGHDR, CDR2 SFDVKD. CDR3 in amino acids: CATSDPTGTNYGYTF. The CDR3 nucleotides are TGTGCCACCAGTGATCCGACAGGAACGAACTATGGCTACACCTTC.

CDR3 coding DNA: TGTGCCAGCAGCTTACGGGGCGGACTAGCGGGGTCCCGGACGTCCGGGGAGCTGTTTTTT. Translating it yields CASSLRGGLAGSRTSGELFF. This rearrangement joins TRBV7-2 to TRBJ2-2; 12 positions agree with TRBD2. V lost 2 bases to trimming and J lost 6 bases; unmatched junction nucleotides: 16. This CDR3 spans 20 amino acids. The germline CDR1 and CDR2 sequences are SGHTA and FQGNSA.

This chain links TRBV12-3 or TRBV12-4 with TRBJ1-1; D might be TRBD1 (5 bases). CDR3 length equals 11 residues. Trimming shortened V by 6 bases and J by 4 bases, and 6 bases separated the two germline ends. CDR3 sequence: CASRDSTEAFF. In DNA, the CDR3 is TGTGCCAGCAGAGACAGCACTGAAGCTTTCTTT.